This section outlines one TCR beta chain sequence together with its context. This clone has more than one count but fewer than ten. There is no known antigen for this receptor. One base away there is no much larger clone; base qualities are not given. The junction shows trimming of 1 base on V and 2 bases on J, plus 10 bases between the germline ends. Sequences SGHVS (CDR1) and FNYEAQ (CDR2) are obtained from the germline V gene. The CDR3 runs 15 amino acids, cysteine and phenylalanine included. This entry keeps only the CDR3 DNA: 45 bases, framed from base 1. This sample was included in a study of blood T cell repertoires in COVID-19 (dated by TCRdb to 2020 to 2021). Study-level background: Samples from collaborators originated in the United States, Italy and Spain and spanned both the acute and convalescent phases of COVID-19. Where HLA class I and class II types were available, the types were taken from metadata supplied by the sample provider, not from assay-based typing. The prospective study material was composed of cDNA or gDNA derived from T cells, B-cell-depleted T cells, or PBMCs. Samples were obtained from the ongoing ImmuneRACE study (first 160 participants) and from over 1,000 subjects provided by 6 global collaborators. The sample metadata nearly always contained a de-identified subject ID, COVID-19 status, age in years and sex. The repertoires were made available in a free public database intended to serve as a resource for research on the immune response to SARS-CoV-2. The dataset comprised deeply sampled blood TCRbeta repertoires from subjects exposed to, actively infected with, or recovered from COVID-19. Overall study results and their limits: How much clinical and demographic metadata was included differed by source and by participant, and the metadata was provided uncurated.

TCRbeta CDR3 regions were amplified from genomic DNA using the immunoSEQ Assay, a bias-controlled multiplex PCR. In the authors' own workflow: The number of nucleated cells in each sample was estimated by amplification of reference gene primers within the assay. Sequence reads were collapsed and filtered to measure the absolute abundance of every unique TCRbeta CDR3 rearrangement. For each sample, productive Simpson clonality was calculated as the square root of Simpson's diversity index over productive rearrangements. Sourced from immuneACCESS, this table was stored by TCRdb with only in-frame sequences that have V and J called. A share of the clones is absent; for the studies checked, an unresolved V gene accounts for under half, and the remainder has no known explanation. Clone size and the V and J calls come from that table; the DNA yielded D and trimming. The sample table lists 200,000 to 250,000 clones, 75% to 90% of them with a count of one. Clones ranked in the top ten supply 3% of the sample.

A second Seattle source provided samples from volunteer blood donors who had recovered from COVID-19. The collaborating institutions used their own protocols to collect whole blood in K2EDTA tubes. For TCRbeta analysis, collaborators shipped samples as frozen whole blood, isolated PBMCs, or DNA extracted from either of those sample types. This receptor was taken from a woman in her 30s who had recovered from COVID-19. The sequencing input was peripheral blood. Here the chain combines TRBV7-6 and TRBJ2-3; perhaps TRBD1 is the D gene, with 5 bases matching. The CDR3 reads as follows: CASSLDRQHTDTQYF. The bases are TGTGCCAGCAGCTTAGACCGACAGCACACAGATACGCAGTATTTT.